This T cell receptor (beta chain) was sequenced in a study of vaccination and CD4 T cells after COVID-19. Study-wide background: Post-vaccination specimens were collected at a median of approximately 66 days following dose two (range 14 to 241).

As for treatment: roughly ten-day PBMC culture with coronavirus spike peptide pools or control peptides (ViraFEST assay). Once peptide pools had expanded antigen-specific T cells, ViraFEST sequenced TCRs. At the Johns Hopkins FTIC core, DNA taken from cultured CD4+ T cells was sequenced by way of the Oncomine TCR Beta short-read assay. In TCRdb, the PCR reads were re-called with MiXCR into one record per CDR3 protein. Of 13,000 or so distinct CDR3 sequences detected, around half appear once; the ten largest clones hold about 28%. V was trimmed by 0 bases and J by 7 bases, leaving 7 bases between them. The CDR3 runs to 14 residues. CDR1 is ENHRY, CDR2 SYGVKD, per germline. Comment on this clonotype: No antigen is known for it.

This receptor was taken from a human donor who had recovered from COVID-19. Sequenced: CD4+ T cells from blood, cultured in vitro. The chain recombines TRBV10-3 with TRBJ1-6; D not resolved. In DNA form, the CDR3 reads TGTGCCATCAGTGAGTCCTTCGAGAATTCACCCCTCCACTTT. It translates to CAISESFENSPLHF.